This T cell receptor beta chain emerged from a study of cytomegalovirus exposure and HLA in healthy donors (TCRdb year 2017). About the full investigation: According to an earlier analysis of a few hundred of the donors, roughly 180 million T cells yielded over 100 million unique TCR beta sequences and more than 250 Gb of sequence data. Around 300 gigabases of sequencing data and some 85 million unique TCR sequences were included in an early release covering roughly 600 HLA-typed donors. The genetic ancestry cluster associated with self-reported Caucasian donors included 81% of the 350 to 500 genotyped donors. The aim of the study was to test whether cataloging public T cell receptors could identify signatures of past pathogen exposure. The T cell repertoires of 670 or so subjects were profiled by immunosequencing and related to cytomegalovirus serostatus. A separate validation cohort of 90 to 150 different subjects was used in addition to the approximately 670-subject first cohort. To predict cytomegalovirus infection status, the study combined high-throughput TCR immunosequencing, statistical association of individual TCRs with disease status, and machine learning. A later analysis re-examined previously published TCR beta repertoires from about 670 donors and added high-resolution HLA genotyping to investigate patterns of TCR occurrence. Rather than using new phenotypic data, the later analysis identified candidate immune exposures from TCR beta sequences and from how often those sequences occurred across donors. An earlier analysis of some 500 of the donors applied high-throughput TCR beta sequencing to assess whether each TCR beta V gene segment acted as functional or pseudogenic. Donor age, sex, ethnicity and CMV serostatus were compiled alongside the repertoire data. In a later genetic analysis, genome-wide SNP genotypes for about three fifths of the roughly 670 donors were used, and that subset was treated as a discovery cohort. All discovery cohort repertoires had been generated on a single sequencing platform. HLA typing covered class I and class II loci at four-digit resolution. Typing coverage varied by locus: roughly 629-630 donors for A, B, C, DRB1 and DQB1; under 550 for DQA1; over 600 for DPA1; about 450 for DPB1. Five DR-DQ haplotypes were handled as single units for association and clustering because linkage in the cohort was strong. On average, 235,054 unique TCR beta nucleotide sequences were sequenced per donor among 350 to 400 genotyped donors of the cohort, with roughly 19% of those sequences being non-productive. What the research found in general, with its limitations: Immune exposure information for the cohort was limited to CMV serostatus. Three of the identified cytomegalovirus-associated TCR beta chains were confirmed in vitro to be specific for cytomegalovirus antigens. Roughly uniform sequencing depth across donors was assumed in presence/absence analyses, although this assumption may not hold. The authors suggested that the approach could potentially be extended to other disease states and immunological phenotypes. According to a later analysis, parvovirus B19, influenza, CMV and Epstein-Barr virus appeared linked to several top co-occurrence clusters. Compared with the roughly 710-donor mean, donors in an Asian-associated ancestry cluster had fewer N-insertions in productive TCRs, according to a later genetic analysis. Because counts were too low, about 15 rarely observed V segments, including chromosome 9 orphons, were left out of the earlier analysis of approximately 500 of the donors. An earlier analysis of several hundred of the donors showed that most TCR beta V segments appeared in productive rearrangements either about 87% or about 30% of the time, which broadly matched IMGT annotations. Linkage disequilibrium might explain the correlated functional status among segregating V segments, but an unknown experimental factor could not be excluded. Some IMGT-functional V segments, including TRBV6-2 and TRBV6-3, could not be told apart with the 87-base-pair reads, so those segments were excluded. A cluster of highly shared sequence variants was judged likely to represent a technical artifact of the sequencing pipeline. At a false discovery rate of 0.05, a later analysis linked around 17,000 TCR beta sequences to specific HLA alleles. In this cohort, only TCR beta chains were sequenced, and detectable features were limited by the absence of alpha or paired-chain data. In a later analysis, HLA-associated TCR beta chains were found to be more clonally expanded and to have lower generation probabilities than equally common non-associated chains. Most TCR sequences were seen in very few donors, while some public TCRs were found in many individuals. Cytomegalovirus status was reported to be diagnosed by the classifier with high specificity and sensitivity in both the original and validation cohorts. According to a later analysis, TCR association rates differed among HLA loci, with DRB1 alleles showing the most associated TCRs and HLA-C alleles showing the fewest. Most CMV-associated TCR beta chains appeared to be HLA-restricted in a later analysis, and the HLA associations seemed to be driven largely by CMV exposure. An association between a missense DCLRE1C variant and V-gene and J-gene trimming of TCR beta chains was found in a later genetic analysis and replicated in an independent cohort. In the study, some 180 TCR beta chains were listed as associated with cytomegalovirus. Because HLA typing was unavailable for some donors at each locus, only the typed subset was used in association tests. A further reported finding was that TCR beta sequences accurately predicted the HLA-A and HLA-B alleles for most subjects in the first cohort. When HLA alleles, especially DR and DQ, strongly co-occurred, attributing TCR associations to individual alleles was difficult.

The germline V gene supplies CDR1 MNHNS and CDR2 SASEGT. Counted from cysteine to phenylalanine, this CDR3 has 12 amino acids. This entry keeps only the CDR3 DNA: 36 bases, framed from base 1. The junction shows trimming of 6 bases on V and 2 bases on J, and the gene matches do not reach 1 base of it. Library generation was performed with the immunoSEQ multiplex PCR assay. A mixture of 60 forward primers for TCR Vbeta segments and 13 reverse primers for TCR Jbeta segments was used in the multiplex PCR. A multiplex PCR assay on genomic DNA amplified the CDR3 region of rearranged TCR beta genes. The amplified TCR beta libraries were sequenced on the Illumina HiSeq System as 87-base-pair reads. The study's own analysis went as follows. In a later analysis, some 80 million unique TCR beta chains were counted across the 500 to 700 repertoires, and around 10 million of these chains were shared by at least two donors. To remove PCR and sequencing errors, raw reads were error-corrected and collapsed into unique sequences using a nearest-neighbor algorithm that merged closely related sequences. V, D and J gene segments were assigned by aligning CDR3 sequences to IMGT reference sequences. For a sequence to be retained, a match of at least six nucleotides was required to both a V gene segment and a J gene segment. Rearrangements were classified as productive when the CDR3 lacked stop codons and remained in frame with V and J, and all other rearrangements were classified as non-productive. CDR3 was defined according to IMGT convention as the region running from the second conserved V-encoded cysteine to the conserved J-encoded phenylalanine. The earlier analysis of 500 to 650 of the donors excluded any sequence lacking an unambiguous match to a single V gene segment. In an earlier analysis of a few hundred of the donors, V segments were called functional above 56.7% productive rearrangements and were called segregating when the between-donor standard deviation exceeded 5%. To diagnose cytomegalovirus status from the catalog of TCR beta chain sequences, a statistical classification framework was built. V and J gene assignment, in a later analysis, came from comparing TCR nucleotide sequences with IMGT/GENE-DB human TR gene sequences. The TCRdist pipeline was used in a later analysis to assign CDR3 sequences and most-parsimonious VDJ recombination scenarios. In a later analysis, every TCR beta chain was defined by the combination of its CDR3 amino acid sequence and its V-gene family, and reads without a unique V-gene family were dropped. To address suspected cross-contamination and a sequencing artifact, a later analysis removed some 620 highly shared, low-generation-probability nucleotide sequences. In a later analysis, a clonal expansion index for each public chain was calculated from normalized within-repertoire ranks of inferred template counts. In a later analysis, generation probabilities were computed with a VDJ recombination model fitted to out-of-frame rearrangements, and the resulting probabilities were checked against IGoR. In a later analysis, TCR-TCR, TCR-HLA and TCR-CMV co-occurrence was scored with hypergeometric tests, and a repertoire-size bias correction was applied to TCR pairs. In a later analysis, false discovery rates were estimated by permuting HLA or CMV assignments 20 times. In a later analysis, co-occurring TCRs were grouped with DBSCAN, and TCRdist sequence similarity was added when clustering was performed within HLA-allele-positive subsets. Repertoires with fewer than 30,000 or more than 120,000 public chains were left out of co-occurrence clustering, as were a few repertoires with anomalous nucleotide sharing. TCRdb carries this immuneACCESS record with in-frame sequences only. Its versions omit some clonotypes, under half of them owing to an unresolved V gene in the studies checked, with the rest unexplained. V, J and clone size derive from that table, while D and trimming were established from the DNA sequence. Counted in this sample were 140,000 or so clones; about 84% of them appeared once. The ten largest clonotypes hold 2% to 3% of the sample.

About this clone: The target of this receptor is not known. Base qualities were left out, and no much larger clone turns up one base away.

The cohort was made up of 650 to 700 healthy bone marrow donors. At the time of sampling, all cohort members were nominally healthy, though unrecorded immune exposures were likely present. The donor tested CMV seropositive, placing the donor among the 250 to 300 seropositive members of the cohort. A peripheral blood sample was collected from each donor, and TCR beta sequencing was performed on peripheral blood mononuclear cells. The Qiagen DNeasy Blood Extraction Kit was used to extract genomic DNA from the blood cell samples. The clonotype originates from a woman between 18 and 30 years old in good health and CMV-seropositive. Sequencing was carried out using PBMCs. The chain is assembled from TRBV6-1 and TRBJ2-7, and 7 junction bases match TRBD1. Here the CDR3 is given as CASRQGAYEQYF. Here is the DNA: TGTGCCAGCAGGCAGGGGGCCTACGAGCAGTACTTC.